The present entry profiles one T cell receptor beta chain with its context. The antigen remains unidentified. The sample is drawn from a study of OX40 agonist ivuxolimab in advanced cancers. Broader study findings: At 0.1 to 3.0 mg/kg and by week 6, clonal expansion occurred in CD4+ and CD8+ blood T cells.

TCRdb's copy holds only in-frame clones and misses some; the assay was immunoSEQ multiplex PCR. The sample holds about 82,000 clones, 70% to 90% seen once. This CDR3 comprises 13 residues. The germline V gene has CDR1 SGHNT and CDR2 YYREEE (reference sequence). The sequence came from an adult with an advanced solid tumor such as melanoma, head and neck, liver or kidney cancer. The V call is TRBV5-4, the J call TRBJ2-5; 7 positions match TRBD1. The DNA end lines up better with TRBJ2-7; the J call may be wrong. Sequenced material: CD4+ or CD8+ T cells sorted from blood, taken in a trial of the OX40 agonist ivuxolimab. CDR3 protein: CASSLQGSHEQYF. In nucleotides, the CDR3 is TGTGCCAGCAGCTTACAGGGGTCCCACGAGCAGTACTTC.